This is a list of T cell receptor beta chains from one sample in a study of metastatic and nonmetastatic thyroid tumors. MiXCR re-clonotyped the PCR reads for TCRdb. Of approximately 15,000 clones listed, roughly 33% are singletons. The sample taken for sequencing was tumor tissue. All receptors derive from a male donor with papillary thyroid cancer or a benign thyroid nodule (not recorded which). Some clones in this sample may be carry-over from other donors' samples. The CDR3 runs from the conserved cysteine through the conserved F or W. The order of the fields is CDR3 length, V gene, clone size, D gene, J gene, CDR3 protein, CDR3 DNA. D genes are given only for firm matches. The size of a clone is reported for some rows only, either as once, few or many, or as a class for expanded clones.

cdr3_length: 14
v_call: TRBV6-4
clone_size: .
d_call: .
j_call: TRBJ2-3
cdr3_aa: CASSQAGEADTQYF
cdr3_nt: TGTGCCAGCAGTCAGGCAGGGGAGGCAGATACGCAGTATTTT

cdr3_length: 13
v_call: TRBV28
clone_size: many
d_call: .
j_call: TRBJ1-1
cdr3_aa: CASRPGVGTEAFF
cdr3_nt: TGTGCCAGCCGCCCGGGGGTGGGCACTGAAGCTTTCTTT

cdr3_length: 14
v_call: TRBV7-6
clone_size: .
d_call: .
j_call: TRBJ1-5
cdr3_aa: CASCLSGRHQPLHF
cdr3_nt: TGTGCCAGCTGCTTATCGGGCCGTCATCAGCCCCTGCATTTT

cdr3_length: 9
v_call: TRBV20-1
clone_size: many
d_call: .
j_call: TRBJ1-6
cdr3_aa: CHLETPLHF
cdr3_nt: TGCCATCTCGAGACACCCCTCCACTTT

cdr3_length: 14
v_call: TRBV6-1
clone_size: few
d_call: .
j_call: TRBJ1-2
cdr3_aa: CASTEGVQGYGYTF
cdr3_nt: TGTGCCAGCACCGAGGGCGTACAGGGCTATGGCTACACCTTC

cdr3_length: 13
v_call: TRBV20-1
clone_size: .
d_call: .
j_call: TRBJ1-2
cdr3_aa: CSAPGRKSYGYTF
cdr3_nt: TGCAGTGCACCGGGACGGAAGTCCTATGGCTACACCTTC

cdr3_length: 13
v_call: TRBV6-4
clone_size: medium-sized
d_call: .
j_call: TRBJ1-6
cdr3_aa: CASSDRDNSPLHF
cdr3_nt: TGTGCCAGCAGTGACAGGGATAATTCACCCCTCCACTTT

cdr3_length: 14
v_call: TRBV20-1
clone_size: once
d_call: .
j_call: TRBJ1-5
cdr3_aa: CSARDPTSNQPQHF
cdr3_nt: TGCAGTGCTAGAGATCCCACAAGCAATCAGCCCCAGCATTTT

cdr3_length: 14
v_call: TRBV20-1
clone_size: .
d_call: TRBD1
j_call: TRBJ1-2
cdr3_aa: CSAENGDRFYGYTF
cdr3_nt: TGCAGTGCCGAAAACGGGGACAGGTTCTATGGCTACACCTTC

cdr3_length: 15
v_call: TRBV5-1
clone_size: medium-sized
d_call: TRBD1
j_call: TRBJ2-2
cdr3_aa: CASSVGQRNTGELFF
cdr3_nt: TGCGCCAGCAGCGTGGGACAGAGGAACACCGGGGAGCTGTTTTTT

cdr3_length: 13
v_call: TRBV10-3
clone_size: few
d_call: TRBD2
j_call: TRBJ2-7
cdr3_aa: CAISIAGDYEQYF
cdr3_nt: TGTGCCATCAGCATAGCGGGAGACTACGAGCAGTACTTC

cdr3_length: 15
v_call: TRBV6-2/TRBV6-3
clone_size: medium-sized
d_call: .
j_call: TRBJ1-2
cdr3_aa: CASSYSTQLGYGYTF
cdr3_nt: TGTGCCAGCAGTTACTCGACCCAGCTAGGCTATGGCTACACCTTC

cdr3_length: 16
v_call: TRBV28
clone_size: .
d_call: .
j_call: TRBJ2-7
cdr3_aa: CASSPSGGHTPYEQYF
cdr3_nt: TGTGCCAGCAGCCCCTCGGGCGGCCACACCCCCTACGAGCAGTACTTC

cdr3_length: 14
v_call: TRBV6-9
clone_size: .
d_call: .
j_call: TRBJ2-7
cdr3_aa: CASSRSARVDEQYF
cdr3_nt: TGTGCCAGCAGCCGATCTGCCAGGGTGGACGAGCAGTACTTC

cdr3_length: 15
v_call: TRBV27
clone_size: medium-sized
d_call: .
j_call: TRBJ2-3
cdr3_aa: CASSREAPRTDTQYF
cdr3_nt: TGTGCCAGCAGTCGAGAAGCGCCTCGCACAGATACGCAGTATTTT

cdr3_length: 15
v_call: TRBV7-9
clone_size: many
d_call: TRBD1
j_call: TRBJ2-3
cdr3_aa: CASSTRGRGTDTQYF
cdr3_nt: TGTGCCAGCAGCACTAGGGGGCGAGGTACAGATACGCAGTATTTT

cdr3_length: 15
v_call: TRBV12-3/TRBV12-4
clone_size: many
d_call: TRBD2
j_call: TRBJ2-2
cdr3_aa: CASILAGADTGELFF
cdr3_nt: TGTGCCAGCATACTAGCGGGAGCCGACACCGGGGAGCTGTTTTTT

cdr3_length: 16
v_call: TRBV11-2
clone_size: .
d_call: .
j_call: TRBJ2-3
cdr3_aa: CASSLVGAYSTDTQYF
cdr3_nt: TGTGCCAGCAGCTTAGTGGGTGCCTATAGCACAGATACGCAGTATTTT

cdr3_length: 15
v_call: TRBV7-9
clone_size: many
d_call: .
j_call: TRBJ1-1
cdr3_aa: CASSPTLGASIEAFF
cdr3_nt: TGTGCCAGCAGCCCAACTCTGGGAGCATCCATTGAAGCTTTCTTT

cdr3_length: 13
v_call: TRBV28
clone_size: .
d_call: .
j_call: TRBJ1-2
cdr3_aa: CASSLPGNYGYTF
cdr3_nt: TGTGCCAGCAGTTTACCAGGGAACTATGGCTACACCTTC

cdr3_length: 15
v_call: TRBV6-1
clone_size: few
d_call: .
j_call: TRBJ1-5
cdr3_aa: CASSELGGHNQPQHF
cdr3_nt: TGTGCCAGCAGTGAATTAGGCGGACACAATCAGCCCCAGCATTTT

cdr3_length: 15
v_call: TRBV12-3/TRBV12-4
clone_size: many
d_call: .
j_call: TRBJ2-1
cdr3_aa: CASSFSAPIYNEQFF
cdr3_nt: TGTGCCAGCAGTTTCTCAGCACCGATCTACAATGAGCAGTTCTTC